This T cell receptor beta chain was sequenced in a study of naive and memory T cell subsets. Study observations and caveats: The RNA method is potentially sensitive to activation and differentiation changes.

This clonotype was counted a few times. Its antigen is not identified. An oligonucleotide containing a UMI was ligated to the 3' end of TCR cDNA. RNA was extracted from approximately 2.6 ml of whole blood of healthy adults. Input was about 1 to 1,100 ng of DNase-treated total RNA without cell sorting. The germline CDR1 and CDR2 sequences are LNHDA and SQIVND (reference sequence). Trimming shortened V by 8 bases and J by 0 bases, and 20 bases separated the two germline ends. CDR3 length: 16 amino acids. The SP2 primer and nested alpha and beta constant region primers amplified ligated cDNA in four rounds. Reverse transcription of blood and skin TCR RNA was primed at alpha and beta constant regions. TCRdb called the 5' RACE reads again in MiXCR, with one record for every CDR3 protein. The repertoire holds about 62,000 distinct CDR3 sequences, with approximately 8.5% as singletons.

The chain combines TRBV19 with TRBJ2-7, with D perhaps matching TRBD1 (8 bases). The clonotype originates from a female donor in good health. The CDR3 is CASPQGGQDTSYEQYF. For the CDR3, the DNA is TGTGCCAGTCCACAGGGGGGGCAGGACACCTCCTACGAGCAGTACTTC.